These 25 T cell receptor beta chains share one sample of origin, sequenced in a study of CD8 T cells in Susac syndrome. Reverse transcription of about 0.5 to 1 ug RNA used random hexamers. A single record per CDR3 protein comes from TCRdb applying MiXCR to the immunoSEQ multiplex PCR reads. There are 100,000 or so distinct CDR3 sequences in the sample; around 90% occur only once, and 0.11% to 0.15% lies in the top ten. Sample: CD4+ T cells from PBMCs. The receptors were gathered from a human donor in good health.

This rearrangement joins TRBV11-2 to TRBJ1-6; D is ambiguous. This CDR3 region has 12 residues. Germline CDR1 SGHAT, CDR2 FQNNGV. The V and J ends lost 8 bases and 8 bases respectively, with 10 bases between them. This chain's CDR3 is CASRDLDSPLHF. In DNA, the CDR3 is TGTGCCAGCCGGGATTTGGATTCACCCCTCCACTTT.

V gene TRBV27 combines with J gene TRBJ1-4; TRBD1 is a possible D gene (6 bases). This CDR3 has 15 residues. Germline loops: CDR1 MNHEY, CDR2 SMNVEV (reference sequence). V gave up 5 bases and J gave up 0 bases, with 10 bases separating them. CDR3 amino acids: CASSTRTATNEKLFF. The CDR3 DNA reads TGTGCCAGCAGTACCCGGACAGCAACTAATGAAAAACTGTTTTTT.

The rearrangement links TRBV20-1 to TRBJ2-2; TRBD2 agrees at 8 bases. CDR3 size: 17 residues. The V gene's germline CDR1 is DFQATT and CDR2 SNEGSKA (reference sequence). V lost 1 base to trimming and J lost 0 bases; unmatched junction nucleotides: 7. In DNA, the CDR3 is TGCAGTGCTAGAGGTGGCGGGGGGTTCGCGAACACCGGGGAGCTGTTTTTT. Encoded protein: CSARGGGGFANTGELFF.

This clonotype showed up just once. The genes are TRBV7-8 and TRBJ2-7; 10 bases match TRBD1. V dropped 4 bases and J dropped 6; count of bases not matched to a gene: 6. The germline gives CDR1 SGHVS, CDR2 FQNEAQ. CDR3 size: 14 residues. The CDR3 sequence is CASSSSGTGVEQYF. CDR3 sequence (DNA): TGTGCCAGCAGCTCGAGCGGGACAGGGGTCGAGCAGTACTTC.

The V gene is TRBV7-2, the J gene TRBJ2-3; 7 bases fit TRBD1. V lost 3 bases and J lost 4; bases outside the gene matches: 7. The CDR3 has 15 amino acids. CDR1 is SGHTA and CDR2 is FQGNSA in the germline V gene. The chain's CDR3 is CASSFARQGADTQYF. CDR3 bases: TGTGCCAGCAGCTTCGCGCGACAGGGCGCAGATACGCAGTATTTT.

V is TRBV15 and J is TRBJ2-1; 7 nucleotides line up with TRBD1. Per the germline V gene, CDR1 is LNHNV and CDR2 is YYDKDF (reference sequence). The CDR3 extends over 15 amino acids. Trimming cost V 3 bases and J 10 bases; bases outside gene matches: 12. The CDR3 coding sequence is TGTGCCACCAGCAGGGACAGGCTCGGGGACGGGGAGCAGTTCTTC. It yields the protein CATSRDRLGDGEQFF.

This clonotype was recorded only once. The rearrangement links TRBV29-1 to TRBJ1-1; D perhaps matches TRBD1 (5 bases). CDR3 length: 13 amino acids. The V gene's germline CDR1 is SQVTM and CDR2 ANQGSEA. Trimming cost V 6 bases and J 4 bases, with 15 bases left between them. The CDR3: CSVFRGIGTEAFF. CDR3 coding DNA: TGCAGCGTATTTAGGGGTATCGGCACTGAAGCTTTCTTT.

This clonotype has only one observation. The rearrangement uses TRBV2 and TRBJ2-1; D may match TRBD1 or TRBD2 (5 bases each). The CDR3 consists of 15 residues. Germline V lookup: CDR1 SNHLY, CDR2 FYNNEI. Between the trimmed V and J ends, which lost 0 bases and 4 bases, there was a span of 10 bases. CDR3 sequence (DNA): TGTGCCAGCAGTGAAGCGGGACGGAGATACAATGAGCAGTTCTTC. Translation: CASSEAGRRYNEQFF.

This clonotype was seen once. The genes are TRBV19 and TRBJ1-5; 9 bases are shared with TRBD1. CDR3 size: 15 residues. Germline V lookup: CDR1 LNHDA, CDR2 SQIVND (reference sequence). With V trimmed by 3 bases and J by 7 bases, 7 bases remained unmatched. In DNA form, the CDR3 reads TGTGCCAGTAGTATCCTTCGGGACAGGGAGCAGCCCCAGCATTTT. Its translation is CASSILRDREQPQHF.

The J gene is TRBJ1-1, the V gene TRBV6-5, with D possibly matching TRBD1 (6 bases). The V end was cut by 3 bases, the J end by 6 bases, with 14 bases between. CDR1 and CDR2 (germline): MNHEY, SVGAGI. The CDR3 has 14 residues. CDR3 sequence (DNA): TGTGCCAGCAGTTATAGGGGCACAGGGCCTGAAGCTTTCTTT. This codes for CASSYRGTGPEAFF.

The CDR3 region is CASSQDFGQLYGYTF. CDR3 in DNA: TGTGCCAGCAGCCAAGATTTCGGACAGCTCTATGGCTACACCTTC. The genes are TRBV3-1 and TRBJ1-2, with D possibly TRBD1 on 6 matching bases. The CDR3 sequence is 15 residues long. The germline CDR1 and CDR2 sequences are LGHDT and YNNKEL (reference sequence). Between the trimmed V and J ends, which lost 0 bases and 4 bases, there was a span of 12 bases.

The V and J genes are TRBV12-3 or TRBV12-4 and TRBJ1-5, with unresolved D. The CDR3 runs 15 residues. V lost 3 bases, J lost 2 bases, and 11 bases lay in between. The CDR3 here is CASSLGGGGNQPQHF. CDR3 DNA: TGTGCCAGCAGTTTGGGAGGAGGAGGCAATCAGCCCCAGCATTTT.

This chain's CDR3 is CAGGDADSYGYTF. CDR3 sequence (DNA): TGTGCCGGGGGGGACGCGGATAGCTATGGCTACACCTTC. The rearrangement uses TRBV11-3 and TRBJ1-2; the D gene is possibly TRBD1 (5 bases). V was clipped by 11 bases and J by 4 bases, with 17 bases between them. The CDR3 has 13 residues. From germline, CDR1 is SGHNT and CDR2 YENEEA. The full variable domain, in which reference TRBV11-3 and TRBJ1-2 provide the parts outside the CDR3, is EAGVVQSPRYKIIEKKQPVAFWCNPISGHNTLYWYLQNLGQGPELLIRYENEEAVDDSQLPKDRFSAERLKGVDSTLKIQPAELGDSAVYLCAGGDADSYGYTFGSGTRLTVV.

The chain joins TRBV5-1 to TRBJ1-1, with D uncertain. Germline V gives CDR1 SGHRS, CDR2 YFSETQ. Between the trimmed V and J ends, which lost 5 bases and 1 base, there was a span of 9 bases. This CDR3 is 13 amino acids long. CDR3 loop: CASSYAGNTEAFF. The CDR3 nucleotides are TGCGCCAGCAGTTATGCAGGGAACACTGAAGCTTTCTTT.

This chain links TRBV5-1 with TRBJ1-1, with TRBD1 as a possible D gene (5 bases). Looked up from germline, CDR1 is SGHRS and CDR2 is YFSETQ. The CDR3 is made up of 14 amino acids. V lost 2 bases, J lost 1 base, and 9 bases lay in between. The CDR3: CASSFNGQNTEAFF. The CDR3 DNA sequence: TGCGCCAGCAGCTTCAATGGACAGAACACTGAAGCTTTCTTT.

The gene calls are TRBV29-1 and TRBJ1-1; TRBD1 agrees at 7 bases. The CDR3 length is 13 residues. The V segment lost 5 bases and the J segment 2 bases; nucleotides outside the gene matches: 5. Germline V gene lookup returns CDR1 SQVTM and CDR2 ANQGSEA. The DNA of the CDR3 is TGCAGCGTTACACACAGGGGTAACACTGAAGCTTTCTTT. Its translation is CSVTHRGNTEAFF.

DNA for the CDR3: TGTGCCTGGAGTGCGATAGGGGGCGGCTATGGCTACACCTTC. It translates to CAWSAIGGGYGYTF. J is TRBJ1-2 and V is TRBV30, with TRBD1 matching 7 bases. This CDR3 spans 14 amino acids. The germline V gene encodes CDR1 GTSNPN and CDR2 SVGIG (reference sequence). Unmatched junction bases numbered 6, after V lost 1 base and J lost 4 bases.

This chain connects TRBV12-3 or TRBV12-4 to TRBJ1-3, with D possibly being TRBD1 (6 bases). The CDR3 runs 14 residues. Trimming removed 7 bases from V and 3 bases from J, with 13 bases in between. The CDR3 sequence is CASTNRAGGNTIYF. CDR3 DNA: TGTGCCAGCACCAACAGGGCGGGTGGAAACACCATATATTTT.

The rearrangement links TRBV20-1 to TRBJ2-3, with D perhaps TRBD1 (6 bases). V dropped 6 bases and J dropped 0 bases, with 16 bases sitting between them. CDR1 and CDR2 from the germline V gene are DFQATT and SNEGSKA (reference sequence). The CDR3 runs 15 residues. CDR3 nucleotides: TGCAGTGCCCTAGTTGGGCAGGGGAGCACAGATACGCAGTATTTT. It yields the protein CSALVGQGSTDTQYF.

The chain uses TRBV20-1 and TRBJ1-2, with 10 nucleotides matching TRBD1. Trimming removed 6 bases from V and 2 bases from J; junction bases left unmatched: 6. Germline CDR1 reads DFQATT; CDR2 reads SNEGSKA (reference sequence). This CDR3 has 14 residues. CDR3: CSARQGASNYGYTF. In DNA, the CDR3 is TGCAGTGCGAGACAGGGGGCCTCGAACTATGGCTACACCTTC.

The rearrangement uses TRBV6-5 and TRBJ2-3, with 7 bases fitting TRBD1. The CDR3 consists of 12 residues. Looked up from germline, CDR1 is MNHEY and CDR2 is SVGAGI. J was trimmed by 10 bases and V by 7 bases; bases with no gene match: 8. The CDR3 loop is CASTEYRGSQYF. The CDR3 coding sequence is TGTGCCAGCACCGAATACAGGGGATCGCAGTATTTT.

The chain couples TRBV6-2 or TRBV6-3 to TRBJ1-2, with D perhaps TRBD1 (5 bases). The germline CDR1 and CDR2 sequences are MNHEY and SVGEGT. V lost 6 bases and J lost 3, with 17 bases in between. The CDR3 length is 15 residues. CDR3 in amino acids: CASRPGTAGYYGYTF. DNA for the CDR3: TGTGCCAGCAGACCCGGGACCGCCGGATACTATGGCTACACCTTC.

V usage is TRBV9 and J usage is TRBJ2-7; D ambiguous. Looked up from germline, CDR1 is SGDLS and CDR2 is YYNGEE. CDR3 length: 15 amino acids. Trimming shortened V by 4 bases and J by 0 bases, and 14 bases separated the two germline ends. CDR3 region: CASSPSVLSSYEQYF. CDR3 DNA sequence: TGTGCCAGCAGCCCTTCGGTCCTAAGCTCCTACGAGCAGTACTTC.

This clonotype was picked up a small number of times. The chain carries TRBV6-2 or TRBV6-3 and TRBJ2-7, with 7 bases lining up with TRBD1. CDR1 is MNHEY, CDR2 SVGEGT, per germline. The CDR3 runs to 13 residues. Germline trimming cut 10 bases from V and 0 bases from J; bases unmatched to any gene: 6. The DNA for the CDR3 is TGTGCCATAGAGGGACAGAGCTCCTACGAGCAGTACTTC. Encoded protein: CAIEGQSSYEQYF.

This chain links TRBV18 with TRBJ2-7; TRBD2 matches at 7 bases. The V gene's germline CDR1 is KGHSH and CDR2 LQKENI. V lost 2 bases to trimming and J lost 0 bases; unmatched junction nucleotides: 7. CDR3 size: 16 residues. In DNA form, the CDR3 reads TGTGCCAGCTCACCAGCCGGGAGGCCCTCCTCCTACGAGCAGTACTTC. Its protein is CASSPAGRPSSYEQYF.